This T cell receptor beta chain was found in a study of technical replicates of blood from a handful of donors. The CDR3 sequence is 13 residues long. Germline values: CDR1 GTSNPN, CDR2 SVGIG (reference sequence). V was trimmed by 0 bases and J by 0 bases, leaving 6 bases between them. Assay: immunoSEQ multiplex PCR; the TCRdb copy retains only in-frame clones and omits some. Here the sample spans 90,000 to 100,000 clones, about 95% being singletons. The chain carries TRBV30 and TRBJ2-7; possibly TRBD2 for D (6 bases). The sequenced sample consisted of T cells isolated from PBMCs. The origin of this receptor is a human donor in good health. Here the CDR3 DNA reads TGTGCCTGGAGTGTACTAGCCTCCTACGAGCAGTACTTC. Translation gives CAWSVLASYEQYF.